At least ten counts were recorded for the clone carrying this T cell receptor (beta chain). What it binds is not known. Treg sorting used a CD4+CD25+CD127-/low gate. Study findings and constraints: Tumor memory CD4+ T cell TCR gene usage clustered with blood and lymph node memory CD4+ cells and lymph node naive CD4+ cells.

After constant-region reverse-primer amplification, full-length variable regions underwent semi-nested PCR with Nested Universal Primer A. TCRdb reprocessed the 5' RACE reads with MiXCR, giving one entry per CDR3 protein. The sample has tens of thousands of distinct CDR3 sequences; roughly 28% are singletons. Germline V gene data show CDR1 as MDHEN and CDR2 as SYDVKM. The CDR3 runs 15 residues. V was clipped by 6 bases and J by 0 bases, with 14 bases between them. This chain joins TRBV28 and TRBJ1-1; possibly TRBD1 for D (6 bases). The source of this sequence is a female donor with breast cancer. Material: tumor-infiltrating Tregs sorted from the breast tumor. CDR3 residues: CASRVTGDMNTEAFF. CDR3 DNA sequence: TGTGCCAGCAGGGTAACGGGGGACATGAACACTGAAGCTTTCTTT.